A selection of T cell receptor beta chains follows, all from one sample in a study of control samples from healthy donors and cancer patients. Measured with immunoSEQ multiplex PCR; TCRdb has only the in-frame clones, and not every one. The profile shows about 170,000 clones, about nine tenths of them singletons. The sequenced material came from blood. These receptors originate from a woman between 25 and 40 years old in good health. Each CDR3 is given with its conserved first and last residue. Fields, in order: V gene, clone size, D gene, J gene, CDR3 DNA, CDR3 protein. A D gene is named only where the DNA matches it firmly. Rows give clone size only sometimes, using once, few, many, or a class for an expanded clone.

V: TRBV4-1; size: NA; D: TRBD2; J: TRBJ2-1; DNA: TGCGCCAGCAGCCAAGATGGTGGACTAGCGGGAGGGCTTGAGCAGTTCTTC; CDR3: CASSQDGGLAGGLEQFF
V: TRBV15; size: NA; D: TRBD1; J: TRBJ2-6; DNA: TGTGCCACCAGCAGAGCGGGACAGGTATTTGGGGCCAACGTCCTGACTTTC; CDR3: CATSRAGQVFGANVLTF
V: TRBV21-1; size: NA; D: NA; J: TRBJ1-3; DNA: TGTGCCAGCAGCAAAGGCCCGGGACAGGACTCTGGAAACACCATATATTTT; CDR3: CASSKGPGQDSGNTIYF
V: TRBV9; size: NA; D: NA; J: TRBJ1-6; DNA: TGTGCCAGCAGCGTAGATTACAGGGCCAATTCACCCCTCCACTTT; CDR3: CASSVDYRANSPLHF
V: TRBV5-1; size: NA; D: NA; J: TRBJ1-4; DNA: TGCGCCAGCAGCTTGGCGCAGGGGAATGAAAAACTGTTTTTT; CDR3: CASSLAQGNEKLFF
V: TRBV5-1; size: NA; D: NA; J: TRBJ1-5; DNA: TGCGCCAGCAGCTTGGCTCCCGGCCAGCCCCAGCATTTT; CDR3: CASSLAPGQPQHF
V: TRBV29-1; size: NA; D: NA; J: TRBJ2-3; DNA: TGCAGCGTTGAAGATCCCTGCACAGATACGCAGTATTTT; CDR3: CSVEDPCTDTQYF
V: TRBV25-1; size: NA; D: NA; J: TRBJ1-3; DNA: TGTGCCAGCAGTGAGATCGGGCCTGGAAACACCATATATTTT; CDR3: CASSEIGPGNTIYF
V: TRBV3-1/TRBV3-2; size: once; D: TRBD2; J: TRBJ2-1; DNA: TGTGCCAGCAGCCACGGGGGGAATGAGCAGTTCTTC; CDR3: CASSHGGNEQFF
V: TRBV6-5; size: NA; D: NA; J: TRBJ2-7; DNA: TGTGCCAGCAGTTACTCAGGGTCCTCCTACGAGCAGTACTTC; CDR3: CASSYSGSSYEQYF
V: TRBV18; size: NA; D: NA; J: TRBJ1-4; DNA: TGTGCCAGCTCACCACAGTACAGGAGTAATGAAAAACTGTTTTTT; CDR3: CASSPQYRSNEKLFF
V: TRBV6-5; size: once; D: TRBD2; J: TRBJ2-7; DNA: TGTGCCAGCAGGGGACTAGGGGTGGGCGAGCAGTACTTC; CDR3: CASRGLGVGEQYF
V: TRBV11-3; size: NA; D: NA; J: TRBJ2-3; DNA: TGTGCCAGCAGCTTAGAGGCCTCCACAGATACGCAGTATTTT; CDR3: CASSLEASTDTQYF
V: TRBV28; size: NA; D: NA; J: TRBJ1-2; DNA: TGTGCCAGCAGTTTTTCCGACTATGGCTACACCTTC; CDR3: CASSFSDYGYTF
V: TRBV5-1; size: NA; D: NA; J: TRBJ1-6; DNA: TGCGCCAGCAGCTTCGGGACCCCCTATTCACCCCTCCACTTT; CDR3: CASSFGTPYSPLHF
V: TRBV6-5; size: NA; D: TRBD2; J: TRBJ2-7; DNA: TGTGCCAGCAGTTACTCTCCTAGCGGGAGGTCCTACGAGCAGTACTTC; CDR3: CASSYSPSGRSYEQYF
V: TRBV24-1; size: NA; D: TRBD1; J: TRBJ1-2; DNA: TGTGCCACCAGTGACAGGGGGCGGAACACCTTC; CDR3: CATSDRGRNTF
V: TRBV7-2; size: NA; D: NA; J: TRBJ1-3; DNA: TGTGCCAGCAGCTTAGGTAGTATCGTTGGAAACACCATATATTTT; CDR3: CASSLGSIVGNTIYF
V: TRBV18; size: NA; D: TRBD2; J: TRBJ2-1; DNA: TGTGCCAGCTCACCACCGCTAGCGGGGGTATACAATGAGCAGTTCTTC; CDR3: CASSPPLAGVYNEQFF
V: TRBV19; size: NA; D: NA; J: TRBJ2-4; DNA: TGTGCCAGTACCCCAGGGGCGCCGGACATTCAGTACTTC; CDR3: CASTPGAPDIQYF
V: TRBV5-5; size: once; D: NA; J: TRBJ1-6; DNA: TGTGCCAGCAGCTTGGTAGCCAGCGCTTCACCCCTCCACTTT; CDR3: CASSLVASASPLHF
V: TRBV9; size: few; D: NA; J: TRBJ2-2; DNA: TGTGCCAGCAGCGTAGCAGGGAACACCGGGGAGCTGTTTTTT; CDR3: CASSVAGNTGELFF
V: TRBV7-8; size: NA; D: TRBD1; J: TRBJ2-1; DNA: TGTGCCAGCAGCCTAGATAGCAGACAGGGTGGGATATACAATGAGCAGTTCTTC; CDR3: CASSLDSRQGGIYNEQFF
V: TRBV4-3; size: NA; D: TRBD1; J: TRBJ1-1; DNA: TGCGCCAGCAGCGCCCGTACAGGGGGCCCTGAAGCTTTCTTT; CDR3: CASSARTGGPEAFF
V: TRBV5-1; size: NA; D: NA; J: TRBJ1-2; DNA: TGCGCCAGCAGCTTGCTTACGGGATATGGCTACACCTTC; CDR3: CASSLLTGYGYTF
V: TRBV29-1; size: few; D: TRBD1; J: TRBJ1-1; DNA: TGCAGCGCGGGGACAGGGAACACTGAAGCTTTCTTT; CDR3: CSAGTGNTEAFF
V: TRBV3-1/TRBV3-2; size: NA; D: NA; J: TRBJ1-3; DNA: TGTGCCAGCAGCCAACTGGACTCTGGAAACACCATATATTTT; CDR3: CASSQLDSGNTIYF
V: TRBV7-7; size: NA; D: NA; J: TRBJ2-5; DNA: TGTGCTAGCAGCCCGACAGGCGGGGCAGAGACCCAGTACTTC; CDR3: CASSPTGGAETQYF
V: TRBV28; size: NA; D: NA; J: TRBJ2-1; DNA: TGTGCCAGCAGTTCCCAGGGGGGACGGCAGTTCTTC; CDR3: CASSSQGGRQFF
V: TRBV6-5; size: NA; D: TRBD1; J: TRBJ1-3; DNA: TGTGCCACTAGGGACAGGGCCTACTCTGGAAACACCATATATTTT; CDR3: CATRDRAYSGNTIYF
V: TRBV7-3; size: NA; D: TRBD1; J: TRBJ1-6; DNA: TGTGCCAGCAGCTTAACAGGGGGCGGAAATTCACCCCTCCACTTT; CDR3: CASSLTGGGNSPLHF
V: TRBV11-1; size: NA; D: TRBD1; J: TRBJ2-2; DNA: TGTGCCAGCAGATCCCGGGACAGGGGGCTTACCGGGGAGCTGTTTTTT; CDR3: CASRSRDRGLTGELFF
V: TRBV24-1; size: NA; D: TRBD1; J: TRBJ2-3; DNA: TGTGCCACCAGTGACCCTCCAGACAGGGGAACAGATACGCAGTATTTT; CDR3: CATSDPPDRGTDTQYF
V: TRBV5-6; size: NA; D: NA; J: TRBJ1-2; DNA: TGTGCCAGCAGCTTGCGTCTGTTGTCATATGGCTACACCTTC; CDR3: CASSLRLLSYGYTF
V: TRBV5-8; size: NA; D: NA; J: TRBJ2-1; DNA: TGTGCCAGCAGCCCCCTTGGGCGGGGCTCCTACAATGAGCAGTTCTTC; CDR3: CASSPLGRGSYNEQFF
V: TRBV2; size: NA; D: NA; J: TRBJ2-3; DNA: TGTGCCAGCAGTGAAAGGGACCCTAGCACAGATACGCAGTATTTT; CDR3: CASSERDPSTDTQYF
V: TRBV7-2; size: once; D: NA; J: TRBJ2-7; DNA: TGTGCCAGCAGCACGGGACGGGGGTCCTACGAGCAGTACTTC; CDR3: CASSTGRGSYEQYF
V: TRBV6-1; size: once; D: NA; J: TRBJ2-3; DNA: TGTGCCAGCAGTGAATTAGAGGGGGAAGCAGATACGCAGTATTTT; CDR3: CASSELEGEADTQYF
V: TRBV6-4; size: once; D: NA; J: TRBJ1-2; DNA: TGTGCCAGCAGTGACCGCTATGGCTACACCTTC; CDR3: CASSDRYGYTF